Sequencing of this T cell receptor (beta chain) was carried out in a study of blood T cell repertoires in COVID-19. Germline-derived CDR1 and CDR2 are SGHNT and YENEEA. V gave up 5 bases and J gave up 10 bases, with 15 bases separating them. The CDR3 runs to 13 residues. The assay was immunoSEQ multiplex PCR, and TCRdb's table has in-frame clones only and misses some. The sample yields around 180,000 clones, about 88% seen once. The origin of this receptor is a man between 60 and 75 years old with acute or convalescent COVID-19. J is TRBJ2-1 and V is TRBV11-3, with TRBD2 as a possible D gene (6 bases). The specimen sequenced was peripheral blood. CDR3 sequence: CASSLRDSPEQFF. The CDR3 DNA follows: TGTGCCAGCAGCCTACGGGACTCCCCGGAGCAGTTCTTC.